The text below deals with one TCR beta chain. The record originates from a study of OX40 agonist ivuxolimab in advanced cancers. TCRdb's table, derived via immunoSEQ multiplex PCR, lists solely in-frame clones and lacks some. The table includes some 85,000 clones, roughly 88% detected once. Germline assignment: CDR1 SGHAT and CDR2 FQNNGV. The CDR3 has 15 residues. V lost 5 bases and J lost 6; bases outside the gene matches: 8. V gene TRBV11-2 combines with J gene TRBJ2-1; the match to TRBD2 covers 9 bases. Sequences were derived from CD4+ or CD8+ T cells sorted from blood, sampled in a trial of the OX40 agonist ivuxolimab. The clonotype comes from an adult with an advanced solid tumor such as melanoma, head and neck, liver or kidney cancer. The CDR3 DNA reads as TGTGCCAGCAGCCTGGGCGGGGGGGCCCTCAATGAGCAGTTCTTC. This translates into CASSLGGGALNEQFF.